This T cell receptor beta chain originates from a study of T cells after yellow fever vaccination. One entry per CDR3 protein results from TCRdb running MiXCR on the 5' RACE reads. The sample holds under 400,000 distinct CDR3 sequences; 12% are singletons and the top ten take more than 3%. Study conclusions and caveats: Across the CD4 and CD8 compartments, a small share of clonotypes was present in both. Weaker, the secondary response had a peak occurring faster, on day 5 versus 15.

This clonotype has just a few counts. What it binds is not known. Germline loops: CDR1 KGHDR, CDR2 SFDVKD. The CDR3 loop spans 14 amino acids. The V end lost 5 bases, the J end lost 5 bases, and 14 bases lay between the germline ends. The sequencing used CD4+ T cells sorted from PBMCs, collected 15 days after the yellow fever booster vaccination. The gene calls are TRBV24-1 and TRBJ2-5; possible D gene TRBD1, 5 bases. This TCR came from a young man who received the YFV17D yellow fever vaccine. In nucleotides, the CDR3 is TGTGCCACCAGTGGTAACAGGAATATGGAGACCCAGTACTTC. It is translated as CATSGNRNMETQYF.